This T cell receptor beta chain was obtained from a study of cytomegalovirus exposure and HLA in healthy donors. Germline CDR1 SGHRS, CDR2 YFSETQ. With 3 bases clipped from V and 6 bases from J, the junction kept 4 bases outside the gene matches. The CDR3 loop spans 16 amino acids. PCR involved 60 Vbeta and 13 Jbeta primers. Clones were sequenced by immunoSEQ multiplex PCR, and TCRdb holds only the in-frame ones, with some missing. Altogether 230,000 or so clones are present, around nine tenths being singletons, with the ten largest covering 1.7%. Sequencing was done on a sample of PBMCs. The sequence derives from a girl aged 2-10 years in good health and CMV-seronegative. The chain has TRBV5-1 and TRBJ2-3; TRBD2 matches at 16 bases. Written as DNA, the CDR3 is TGCGCCAGCAGCTCGGGACTAGCGGGGGGGCCCGATACGCAGTATTTT. As protein: CASSSGLAGGPDTQYF.